A single sample gave rise to the 22 T cell receptor beta chains below, sequenced in a study of T cell repertoires in cytomegalovirus infection. TCRdb reprocessed the reads with MiXCR, giving one entry per CDR3 protein. Among fewer than 200,000 distinct CDR3 sequences listed, roughly 14% were seen once. Sequencing used PBMCs. These receptors were taken from a human donor in good health (CMV status not recorded). Some clones in this sample may be carry-over from other donors' samples.

The rearrangement joins TRBV15 to TRBJ1-2; D unclear. The CDR3 is 16 amino acids. With 0 bases removed from V and 3 bases from J, the gap between germline ends came to 14 bases. Germline assignment: CDR1 LNHNV and CDR2 YYDKDF (reference sequence). The chain's CDR3 is CATSRDSGARHYGYTF. The CDR3 DNA reads TGTGCCACCAGCAGAGACAGTGGTGCGAGACACTATGGCTACACCTTC.

The table lists this clonotype with many counts. This sequence joins TRBV5-4 and TRBJ1-1; D unresolved. CDR3 length: 14 residues. V was trimmed by 3 bases and J by 1 base, leaving 10 bases between them. Per germline, CDR1 SGHNT and CDR2 YYREEE (reference sequence). CDR3 region: CASSWTSTNTEAFF. The CDR3 DNA reads as TGTGCCAGCAGCTGGACCTCGACGAACACTGAAGCTTTCTTT.

This clonotype was seen ten or more times. The chain uses TRBV7-6 and TRBJ1-1, with 11 positions matching TRBD1. Germline CDR1 SGHVS, CDR2 FNYEAQ. The CDR3 length is 16 residues. V lost 3 bases, J lost 6 bases, and 9 bases stayed unmatched. The chain's CDR3 is CASSLDRGPESAEAFF. The CDR3 nucleotides are TGTGCCAGCAGCTTGGACAGGGGGCCGGAGAGCGCTGAAGCTTTCTTT.

V and J are TRBV12-3 or TRBV12-4 and TRBJ2-1, with 12 bases lining up with TRBD2. Losses at the gene ends were 6 bases for V and 13 bases for J; bases not matched to a gene: 13. This CDR3 comprises 15 residues. CDR3 coding DNA: TGTGCCAGCAGCCAAGCGCTAGCGGGAGGGGAGTTACAGTTCTTC. Amino acids: CASSQALAGGELQFF.

This clonotype was counted at least ten times. This chain links TRBV19 with TRBJ1-5; 7 bases align to TRBD1. Trimming at V came to 7 bases and at J to 2 bases, leaving 11 bases not matched to a gene. The CDR3 contains 16 residues. Germline V lookup: CDR1 LNHDA, CDR2 SQIVND (reference sequence). CDR3 DNA: TGTGCCAGTACCAAGGCAGGGGGATGGGGCAATCAGCCCCAGCATTTT. Translation gives CASTKAGGWGNQPQHF.

V is TRBV12-3 or TRBV12-4 and J is TRBJ2-7; the D is unclear. V lost 5 bases, J lost 2 bases, and 22 bases lay in between. The CDR3 totals 17 residues. The CDR3 coding sequence is TGTGCCAGCAGTCCGCTGTGGATGTCAAACAAAGCCTACGAGCAGTACTTC. Its translation is CASSPLWMSNKAYEQYF.

The J gene is TRBJ2-2, the V gene TRBV28; TRBD2 might be the D (6 bases). Trimming took 8 bases from V and 1 from J, leaving 17 bases between them. Germline-derived CDR1 and CDR2 are MDHEN and SYDVKM. The CDR3 covers 16 residues. CDR3 in amino acids: CASQKGLARNTGELFF. In DNA, the CDR3 is TGTGCCAGCCAAAAAGGGCTAGCGCGGAACACCGGGGAGCTGTTTTTT.

In its sample, this clonotype was seen a few times. The rearrangement links TRBV29-1 to TRBJ2-4; D uncertain. The CDR3 has 14 residues. Germline loops: CDR1 SQVTM, CDR2 ANQGSEA. The V gene lost 3 bases and the J gene lost 1 base, with 10 bases spanning the gap. The CDR3 region has the DNA TGCAGCGTTGAGGTGGCTCGGGCCAAAAACATTCAGTACTTC. This translates into CSVEVARAKNIQYF. Using reference TRBV29-1 and TRBJ2-4 for the parts outside the CDR3, the full variable domain is SAVISQKPSRDICQRGTSLTIQCQVDSQVTMMFWYRQQPGQSLTLIATANQGSEATYESGFVIDKFPISRPNLTFSTLTVSNMSPEDSSIYLCSVEVARAKNIQYFGAGTRLSVL.

This clonotype has a count of ten or more. The genes are TRBV7-2 and TRBJ2-7, with 13 nucleotides matching TRBD2. The CDR3 covers 16 residues. Germline V gives CDR1 SGHTA, CDR2 FQGNSA. Unmatched junction bases numbered 4, after V lost 0 bases and J lost 5 bases. The CDR3 DNA reads TGTGCCAGCAGCTTAGCCGGGACTAGCGGGACCCACGAGCAGTACTTC. Its translation is CASSLAGTSGTHEQYF.

There are a few counts of this clonotype. The gene calls are TRBV11-2 and TRBJ2-7, with D perhaps TRBD1 or TRBD2 (5 bases each). The germline CDR1 and CDR2 sequences are SGHAT and FQNNGV. V lost 4 bases and J lost 6, with 22 bases in between. CDR3 length: 16 residues. DNA for the CDR3: TGTGCCAGCAGCTCTGGGACCAAACCCCAAAGAGGCGAGCAGTACTTC. As protein: CASSSGTKPQRGEQYF.

Of note for this clonotype: Given a much more abundant clone one base away, this may be a read error. The chain has TRBV6-2 or TRBV6-3 and TRBJ2-2; possibly TRBD2 for D (5 bases). Trimming took off 8 bases at V and 8 bases at J, with 12 bases between the two ends. Germline CDR1 reads MNHEY; CDR2 reads SVGEGT. The length of the CDR3 is 12 residues. CDR3 residues: CASAQRAGELFF. The CDR3 nucleotides read TGTGCCAGCGCCCAGAGGGCGGGGGAGCTGTTTTTT.

The chain joins TRBV5-1 to TRBJ1-5, with D perhaps TRBD1 (5 bases). Trimming shortened V by 3 bases and J by 4 bases, and 14 bases separated the two germline ends. CDR1 is SGHRS and CDR2 is YFSETQ in the germline V gene. The CDR3 totals 15 residues. The CDR3 loop is CASSWGGESNQPQHF. The CDR3 DNA follows: TGCGCCAGCAGCTGGGGGGGGGAGTCGAATCAGCCCCAGCATTTT.

J is TRBJ2-1 and V is TRBV7-9; D might be TRBD2 (6 bases). Trimming took off 2 bases at V and 4 bases at J, with 12 bases between the two ends. This CDR3 region has 15 residues. The germline gives CDR1 SEHNR, CDR2 FQNEAQ (reference sequence). The CDR3 protein is CASSLNPSAYNEQFF. CDR3 coding DNA: TGTGCCAGCAGCTTAAATCCTAGCGCTTACAATGAGCAGTTCTTC. The variable domain in full, completed from reference TRBV7-9 and TRBJ2-1, reads DTGVSQNPRHKITKRGQNVTFRCDPISEHNRLYWYRQTLGQGPEFLTYFQNEAQLEKSRLLSDRFSAERPKGSFSTLEIQRTEQGDSAMYLCASSLNPSAYNEQFFGPGTRLTVL.

V usage is TRBV9 and J usage is TRBJ1-5; 10 positions agree with TRBD1. V shed 4 bases, J shed 6 bases, and the junction held 4 bases outside the gene matches. Germline lookup yields CDR1 SGDLS and CDR2 YYNGEE. CDR3 length: 14 amino acids. The CDR3 bases are TGTGCCAGCAGCCCGACAGGGGGCCTTCAGCCCCAGCATTTT. It encodes CASSPTGGLQPQHF.

The table lists this clonotype with many counts. The chain is built from TRBV7-2 and TRBJ1-5; D is possibly TRBD1 (6 bases). V was shortened by 8 bases and J by 6 bases, with 8 bases between the two germline ends. This CDR3 has 11 amino acids. Per the germline V gene, CDR1 is SGHTA and CDR2 is FQGNSA. In DNA form, the CDR3 reads TGTGCCAGCGGGGGCAGTCAGCCCCAGCATTTT. Translating gives CASGGSQPQHF.

Only a few counts were recorded for this clonotype. The chain uses TRBV20-1 and TRBJ2-1, with TRBD2 matching 13 bases. There are 16 residues in the CDR3. The V segment lost 0 bases and the J segment 5 bases; nucleotides outside the gene matches: 4. Looked up from germline, CDR1 is DFQATT and CDR2 is SNEGSKA (reference sequence). This CDR3 reads CSARDPTSGGDNEQFF. The CDR3 DNA reads TGCAGTGCTAGAGACCCTACTAGCGGGGGGGACAATGAGCAGTTCTTC.

This clonotype was seen a handful of times. V and J are TRBV5-1 and TRBJ2-1; 8 bases agree with TRBD1. CDR1 is SGHRS and CDR2 is YFSETQ in the germline V gene. The CDR3 contains 16 residues. Losses at the gene ends were 4 bases for V and 8 bases for J; bases not matched to a gene: 14. The CDR3: CASSITGTGLGDEQFF. CDR3 coding DNA: TGCGCCAGCAGCATTACCGGGACAGGTTTAGGCGATGAGCAGTTCTTC.

The chain recombines TRBV4-2 with TRBJ2-3; D may correspond to TRBD1 or TRBD2 (5 bases each). Germline CDR1 is LGHNA and CDR2 is YNFKEQ. V was trimmed by 0 bases and J by 4 bases, leaving 14 bases between them. The CDR3 extends over 16 amino acids. The CDR3 DNA is TGTGCCAGCAGCCAAGAGTGGGGCAAGGGAGCAGATACGCAGTATTTT. Protein sequence: CASSQEWGKGADTQYF.

CDR3 region: CASSITRYYEQYF. In DNA form, the CDR3 reads TGCGCCAGCAGCATTACTAGATACTACGAGCAGTACTTC. The chain employs TRBV5-1 and TRBJ2-7, with a weak D call TRBD2 (5 bases). V was shortened by 4 bases and J by 3 bases, with 11 bases between the two germline ends. The CDR3 contains 13 residues. The germline V gene encodes CDR1 SGHRS and CDR2 YFSETQ. The full variable domain, completed using reference TRBV5-1 and TRBJ2-7, is KAGVTQTPRYLIKTRGQQVTLSCSPISGHRSVSWYQQTPGQGLQFLFEYFSETQRNKGNFPGRFSGRQFSNSRSEMNVSTLELGDSALYLCASSITRYYEQYFGPGTRLTVT.

This clonotype was picked up many times. V is TRBV30 and J is TRBJ1-2; D unresolved. V was shortened by 5 bases and J by 12 bases, with 16 bases between the two germline ends. The V gene's germline CDR1 is GTSNPN and CDR2 SVGIG (reference sequence). The CDR3 length is 11 residues. The CDR3 loop is CAWLTGPWNTF. The DNA of the CDR3 is TGTGCCTGGCTCACCGGGCCCTGGAACACCTTC.

The chain carries TRBV7-3 and TRBJ2-3; D possibly corresponds to TRBD2 (6 bases). The CDR3 spans 13 residues. The ends were cut back, 4 bases at V and 4 bases at J, with 9 bases in the middle. Germline values: CDR1 SGHTA, CDR2 FQGTGA. CDR3 DNA sequence: TGTGCCAGCAGCTCTTGGAGGGCAGATACGCAGTATTTT. It specifies CASSSWRADTQYF.

CDR3 protein: CASSLGLQISGANVLTF. DNA for the CDR3: TGTGCCAGCAGCTTAGGCTTACAGATCTCTGGGGCCAACGTCCTGACTTTC. J is TRBJ2-6 and V is TRBV13; D unclear. Trimming cost V 0 bases and J 0 bases, with 9 bases left between them. The CDR3 extends over 17 amino acids. Germline CDR1 is PRHDT and CDR2 is FYEKMQ (reference sequence).